The T cell receptor (beta chain) described here comes from a study of cytomegalovirus exposure and HLA in healthy donors (dated by TCRdb to 2015 to 2018). As for the study more broadly: In an earlier analysis of around 540 of the donors, under 300 Gb of sequence data and some 120 million unique TCR beta sequences from 180 million or so T cells were reported. Roughly 300 gigabases of sequencing data and around 85 million unique TCR sequences made up an early release that covered fewer than 650 HLA-typed donors. Of the roughly 400 genotyped donors, less than 90% were placed in the genetic ancestry cluster associated with self-reported Caucasian donors. The study was designed to test whether signatures of past pathogen exposure could be identified by cataloging public T cell receptors. The study profiled the T cell repertoires of some 610 subjects by immunosequencing and related them to cytomegalovirus serostatus. In addition to the first cohort of about 650 subjects, a separate validation cohort of about 120 different subjects was used. To predict cytomegalovirus infection status, the study combined high-throughput TCR immunosequencing, statistical association of individual TCRs with disease status, and machine learning. To study patterns of TCR occurrence, a later analysis re-analyzed previously published TCR beta repertoires from several hundred donors and added high-resolution HLA genotyping. In the later analysis, no new phenotypic data were used to find candidate immune exposures; instead, reliance was placed on TCR beta sequences and their occurrence across donors. To decide whether each TCR beta V gene segment behaved as functional or pseudogenic, an earlier analysis of some 540 of the donors relied on high-throughput TCR beta sequencing. Donor age, sex, ethnicity and CMV serostatus were collected together with the repertoire data. A later genetic analysis used genome-wide SNP genotypes for about three fifths of the roughly 700 donors, treating that subset as a discovery cohort. All discovery cohort repertoires had been generated using a single sequencing platform. Both class I and class II loci were covered by HLA typing, at four-digit resolution. Typing coverage differed by locus: A, B, C, DRB1 and DQB1 were typed in about 629-640 donors, DQA1 in about 500, DPA1 in some 570, and DPB1 in just under 490. Roughly 5 DR-DQ haplotypes were handled as single units for association and clustering because linkage in the cohort was strong. Among 398 genotyped donors of the cohort, an average of roughly 230,000 unique TCR beta nucleotide sequences was sequenced per donor, of which about 19% were non-productive.

On this clone itself: Its antigen remains unidentified. Per-nucleotide qualities are absent, and no much larger clonotype sits a single base away.

The germline V gene yields WSHSY for CDR1 and SAAADI for CDR2. Trimming removed 3 bases from V and 3 bases from J; the gene matches leave 4 bases unexplained. Its CDR3 holds 15 amino acids, cysteine through phenylalanine. The kept DNA is CDR3 alone, 45 bases in frame from the first base. The library relied on the immunoSEQ multiplex PCR assay. For the multiplex PCR, a mixture combining 60 forward primers for TCR Vbeta segments and 13 reverse primers for TCR Jbeta segments was used. A multiplex PCR assay on genomic DNA amplified the CDR3 region of rearranged TCR beta genes. The Illumina HiSeq System was used to sequence the amplified TCR beta libraries as 87-base-pair reads. The study's processing was this. Across the 666 repertoires, a later analysis counted tens of millions of unique TCR beta chains, 8.5 million to 12 million of which were shared by at least two donors. To remove PCR and sequencing errors, raw reads were error-corrected and collapsed into unique sequences using a nearest-neighbor algorithm that merged closely related sequences. Alignment of CDR3 sequences to IMGT reference sequences was used to assign V, D and J gene segments. Each retained sequence needed at least a six-nucleotide match to both a V gene segment and a J gene segment. Rearrangements were called productive when the CDR3 lacked stop codons and stayed in frame with V and J; all others were non-productive. Following IMGT convention, CDR3 was defined as the stretch from the second conserved V-encoded cysteine to the conserved J-encoded phenylalanine. Sequences without an unambiguous match to a single V gene segment were excluded from the earlier analysis of 450 to 650 of the donors. An earlier analysis of a few hundred of the donors called V segments functional above 56.7% productive rearrangements and segregating when the between-donor standard deviation exceeded 5%. To diagnose cytomegalovirus status from the catalog of TCR beta chain sequences, a statistical classification framework was built. V and J gene assignment, in a later analysis, came from comparing TCR nucleotide sequences with IMGT/GENE-DB human TR gene sequences. The TCRdist pipeline was used in a later analysis to assign CDR3 sequences and most-parsimonious VDJ recombination scenarios. In a later analysis, each TCR beta chain was defined by its CDR3 amino acid sequence together with its V-gene family, and reads lacking a unique V-gene family were excluded. In a later analysis, a few hundred highly shared, low-generation-probability nucleotide sequences were removed to address suspected cross-contamination and a sequencing artifact. A later analysis calculated a clonal expansion index for each public chain from normalized within-repertoire ranks of inferred template counts. In a later analysis, generation probabilities were computed using a VDJ recombination model fitted to out-of-frame rearrangements, and the results were checked against IGoR. In a later analysis, hypergeometric tests were used to score TCR-TCR, TCR-HLA and TCR-CMV co-occurrence, with a repertoire-size bias correction applied to TCR pairs. A later analysis estimated false discovery rates by permuting HLA or CMV assignments 20 times. In a later analysis, co-occurring TCRs were grouped with DBSCAN, and TCRdist sequence similarity was added when clustering was performed within HLA-allele-positive subsets. For co-occurrence clustering, repertoires with fewer than 30,000 or more than 120,000 public chains were excluded, along with five or six repertoires with anomalous nucleotide sharing. Imported from immuneACCESS, the table was reduced by TCRdb to in-frame sequences with V and J called. These copies leave out some clones; in studies compared against another copy, an unresolved V gene accounts for under half, and the cause of the remainder is not known. Clonal size and the V and J genes are those of that table, whereas D and trimming came from the DNA. This sample gives about 120,000 clones in total; 80% of them show up just once. 7.5% to 10% of the sample goes to the ten largest clones.

Results and caveats for the whole study, not just this receptor: The presence/absence analyses assumed that sequencing depth was roughly uniform across donors, and that assumption may not be true. Some IMGT-functional V segments, including TRBV6-2 and TRBV6-3, could not be distinguished by the 87-base-pair reads and were therefore excluded. At a false discovery rate of 0.05, a later analysis linked 16,951 TCR beta sequences to specific HLA alleles. In vitro tests confirmed that a few of the cytomegalovirus-associated TCR beta chains recognize cytomegalovirus antigens. Only TCR beta chains were sequenced in this cohort, and the absence of alpha or paired-chain data limited detectable features. Most TCR sequences were seen in very few donors, while some public TCRs were found in many individuals. Cytomegalovirus status was reported to be diagnosed by the classifier with high specificity and sensitivity in both the original and validation cohorts. The study listed around 160 TCR beta chains as associated with cytomegalovirus. In a later analysis, most CMV-associated TCR beta chains were found to appear HLA-restricted, with HLA associations seemingly driven largely by CMV exposure. Immune exposure information for the cohort was limited to CMV serostatus. Because HLA typing was unavailable for some donors at each locus, only the typed subset was used in association tests. V-gene and J-gene trimming of TCR beta chains was associated with a missense DCLRE1C variant in a later genetic analysis, and the association was replicated in an independent cohort. The authors suggested that the approach could potentially be generalized to other disease states and immunological phenotypes. Roughly 15 rarely observed V segments, including chromosome 9 orphons, were excluded from the earlier analysis of a few hundred of the donors because counts were too low. A cluster of highly shared sequence variants was judged likely to represent a technical artifact of the sequencing pipeline. A further reported finding was that TCR beta sequences accurately predicted the HLA-A and HLA-B alleles for most subjects in the first cohort. When HLA alleles, especially DR and DQ, strongly co-occurred, TCR associations were difficult to assign to individual alleles. In an earlier analysis of some 550 of the donors, most TCR beta V segments were observed in productive rearrangements about 87% or about 30% of the time, broadly matching IMGT annotations. A later analysis found that HLA-associated TCR beta chains were more clonally expanded and had lower generation probabilities than equally common non-associated chains. Correlated functional status among segregating V segments might reflect linkage disequilibrium, but an unknown experimental factor could not be ruled out. According to a later analysis, TCR association rates differed among HLA loci, with DRB1 alleles showing the most associated TCRs and HLA-C alleles showing the fewest. A later genetic analysis reported fewer N-insertions in productive TCRs among donors in an Asian-associated ancestry cluster than the approximately 700-donor mean. A later analysis reported that several top co-occurrence clusters appeared linked to parvovirus B19, influenza, CMV and Epstein-Barr virus.

The cohort consisted of 670 or so healthy bone marrow donors. All cohort members were sampled while nominally healthy, although unrecorded immune exposures were likely present. The donor tested CMV seropositive, placing the donor among the 289 seropositive members of the cohort. Every donor gave a peripheral blood sample, and the peripheral blood mononuclear cells from that sample were used for TCR beta sequencing. The Qiagen DNeasy Blood Extraction Kit was used to extract genomic DNA from the blood cell samples. This clonotype was sampled from a female donor in good health and CMV-seropositive. Sequencing was carried out using PBMCs. The chain is made from TRBV10-2 and TRBJ2-7; TRBD2 agrees with 11 junctional bases. In nucleotides, the sequence is TGCGCCAGCAGTGAACGCCTAGCGGGGGGCTACGAGCAGTACTTC. It is translated as CASSERLAGGYEQYF.